The 26 T cell receptor beta chains given below trace back to one sample, sequenced in a study of technical replicates of blood from several donors (dated by TCRdb to 2015 to 2018). Libraries were constructed by the immunoSEQ multiplex PCR assay. TCRdb took this table from immuneACCESS and kept in-frame rearrangements with V and J called. Such tables lack part of the clones; where checked against another copy, unresolved V genes explain under half of the gap, and the rest is unexplained. In all, the sample holds under 85,000 clones, and more than 85% of those were seen once. The ten largest make up about 0.41% of the sample. The material sequenced was T cells isolated from PBMCs. Receptor source: a human donor in good health.

The chain couples TRBV28 to TRBJ2-1, with 8 bases that match TRBD2. Per germline, CDR1 MDHEN and CDR2 SYDVKM. V lost 3 bases, J lost 4 bases, and 8 bases stayed unmatched. The CDR3 loop spans 16 amino acids. The CDR3 nucleotides are TGTGCCAGCAGTTTGTCGGCGGGAGGATCGTACAATGAGCAGTTCTTC. Protein: CASSLSAGGSYNEQFF.

The chain joins TRBV28 to TRBJ2-2, with 7 bases matching TRBD2. The germline V gene has CDR1 MDHEN and CDR2 SYDVKM. V lost 2 bases and J lost 7; bases outside the gene matches: 13. This CDR3 is built from 17 residues. CDR3 amino acids: CASSLTGGNLGGGELFF. CDR3 bases: TGTGCCAGCAGTTTAACCGGGGGGAACCTAGGAGGCGGGGAGCTGTTTTTT.

The chain combines TRBV27 with TRBJ2-2, with TRBD1 identical over 8 bases. The germline gives CDR1 MNHEY, CDR2 SMNVEV (reference sequence). The CDR3 consists of 14 residues. The junction had 3 bases not matched to a gene; V was cut back by 6 bases and J by 3 bases. The CDR3 loop is CASRGQGYTGELFF. CDR3 nucleotide sequence: TGTGCCAGCAGAGGACAGGGCTACACCGGGGAGCTGTTTTTT.

The chain employs TRBV7-3 and TRBJ2-3, with D perhaps matching TRBD2 (6 bases). Per germline, CDR1 SGHTA and CDR2 FQGTGA. The CDR3 has 14 amino acids. V was shortened by 5 bases and J by 4 bases, with 13 bases between the two germline ends. The CDR3 DNA reads as TGTGCCAGCAGCGAGACTAGTTTCTCAGATACGCAGTATTTT. Protein sequence: CASSETSFSDTQYF.

The chain is built from TRBV19 and TRBJ2-1; 7 nucleotides match TRBD2. The CDR3 loop spans 14 amino acids. The germline CDR1 and CDR2 sequences are LNHDA and SQIVND (reference sequence). The V and J ends lost 7 bases and 7 bases, in that order; junction bases with no gene match: 10. CDR3 residues: CASTRAGENNEQFF. CDR3 nucleotides: TGTGCCAGTACAAGGGCGGGAGAGAATAATGAGCAGTTCTTC.

V and J are TRBV19 and TRBJ1-2; 8 bases fit TRBD1. This CDR3 comprises 14 residues. With V trimmed by 10 bases and J by 1 base, 8 bases remained unmatched. CDR1 and CDR2 from the germline V gene are LNHDA and SQIVND (reference sequence). CDR3 in amino acids: CATRGQGLNYGYTF. The CDR3 bases are TGTGCCACACGCGGACAGGGCCTTAACTATGGCTACACCTTC. Combining the CDR3 with reference TRBV19 and TRBJ1-2 gives the whole variable domain DGGITQSPKYLFRKEGQNVTLSCEQNLNHDAMYWYRQDPGQGLRLIYYSQIVNDFQKGDIAEGYSVSREKKESFPLTVTSAQKNPTAFYLCATRGQGLNYGYTFGSGTRLTVV.

The genes are TRBV4-1 and TRBJ2-7; 10 nucleotides align to TRBD2. This CDR3 region has 14 residues. Germline CDR1 reads MGHRA; CDR2 reads YSYEKL. The V and J ends lost 1 base and 3 bases, in that order; junction bases with no gene match: 0. Here the CDR3 reads CASSQASGSYEQYF. The CDR3 DNA reads TGCGCCAGCAGCCAAGCTAGCGGGAGCTACGAGCAGTACTTC.

The chain joins TRBV11-2 to TRBJ1-2, with D uncertain. The germline V and J ends were trimmed by 4 bases and 0 bases, with 9 bases remaining between them. CDR1 SGHAT and CDR2 FQNNGV come from the germline V gene. The CDR3 is 14 amino acids. The CDR3 DNA reads as TGTGCCAGCAGCTACTCGGTAGCTAACTATGGCTACACCTTC. This translates into CASSYSVANYGYTF.

CDR3 DNA: TGTGCCAGCAGCCCAGAGGGGGCCGGCAATCAGCCCCAGCATTTT. This translates into CASSPEGAGNQPQHF. V and J are TRBV4-2 and TRBJ1-5, with TRBD1 identical over 7 bases. J gave up 2 bases and V 4 bases, and 5 bases lay outside the gene matches. This CDR3 has 15 residues. CDR1 LGHNA and CDR2 YNFKEQ come from the germline V gene.

This chain connects TRBV14 to TRBJ2-2, with 7 nucleotides matching TRBD1. Trimming at V came to 4 bases and at J to 6 bases, leaving 5 bases not matched to a gene. This CDR3 region has 14 residues. The germline CDR1 and CDR2 sequences are SGHDN and FVKESK. CDR3 protein: CASSPHRGPGELFF. For the CDR3, the DNA is TGTGCCAGCAGCCCTCACAGGGGCCCCGGGGAGCTGTTTTTT.

The V and J genes are TRBV4-1 and TRBJ1-1; D unclear. The CDR3 runs to 15 residues. With 4 bases removed from V and 5 bases from J, the gap between germline ends came to 17 bases. Germline loops: CDR1 MGHRA, CDR2 YSYEKL. The CDR3 spells CASSPQPEFITEAFF. DNA of the CDR3: TGCGCCAGCAGCCCACAGCCGGAATTCATAACTGAAGCTTTCTTT.

In its sample, this clone was seen once. V usage is TRBV5-4 and J usage is TRBJ2-5, with TRBD2 as a possible D gene (6 bases). V lost 1 base to trimming and J lost 4 bases, with 11 bases between them. CDR3 length: 14 amino acids. CDR1 SGHNT and CDR2 YYREEE come from the germline V gene (reference sequence). DNA for the CDR3: TGTGCCAGCAGCTTGAAACAGGAGGGAGAGACCCAGTACTTC. Translating gives CASSLKQEGETQYF.

The CDR3 is CASSEGQGAWGYTF. DNA for the CDR3: TGTGCCAGCAGTGAGGGACAGGGGGCCTGGGGCTACACCTTC. The gene calls are TRBV2 and TRBJ1-2; 12 positions match TRBD1. V shed 3 bases and J 8 bases; nucleotides not matched to a gene: 4. There are 14 residues in the CDR3. The germline gives CDR1 SNHLY, CDR2 FYNNEI.

V usage is TRBV7-3 and J usage is TRBJ2-7, with D possibly being TRBD2 (6 bases). The CDR3 is made up of 17 amino acids. CDR1 and CDR2 from the germline V gene are SGHTA and FQGTGA. Deletions cut 4 bases from V and 2 bases from J, with 21 bases between. This CDR3 is CASSSIPGLQCTYEQYF. CDR3 nucleotide sequence: TGTGCCAGCAGCTCCATCCCCGGACTACAGTGCACCTACGAGCAGTACTTC.

This clone has just one count. The rearrangement uses TRBV14 and TRBJ2-5; the D gene is possibly TRBD1 (5 bases). Trimming took 2 bases from V and 9 from J, leaving 10 bases between them. The CDR3 totals 12 residues. Looked up from germline, CDR1 is SGHDN and CDR2 is FVKESK. The CDR3 region has the DNA TGTGCCAGCAGCCAACCAGACAGACCCCAGTACTTC. This gives the protein CASSQPDRPQYF.

In its sample, this clone was seen once. V is TRBV11-3 and J is TRBJ1-1; D is perhaps TRBD1 (6 bases). Germline V gene lookup returns CDR1 SGHNT and CDR2 YENEEA. The V gene lost 4 bases and the J gene lost 6 bases, with 24 bases spanning the gap. The CDR3 sequence is 17 residues long. CDR3 bases: TGTGCCAGCAGCTCCCTACAGGGCTTTGAGGAATTCGCTGAAGCTTTCTTT. Translation: CASSSLQGFEEFAEAFF.

The V and J genes are TRBV14 and TRBJ1-4; D remains unclear. Trimming left V 1 base short and J 4 bases short, with 13 bases between. CDR1 SGHDN and CDR2 FVKESK come from the germline V gene. The CDR3 totals 16 residues. CDR3 sequence reads: CASSQVRGEVNEKLFF. DNA for the CDR3: TGTGCCAGCAGCCAAGTCCGGGGAGAAGTTAATGAAAAACTGTTTTTT. The full variable domain, with the rest looked up from reference TRBV14 and TRBJ1-4, is EAGVTQFPSHSVIEKGQTVTLRCDPISGHDNLYWYRRVMGKEIKFLLHFVKESKQDESGMPNNRFLAERTGGTYSTLKVQPAELEDSGVYFCASSQVRGEVNEKLFFGSGTQLSVL.

This rearrangement joins TRBV6-6 to TRBJ2-7; 9 nucleotides match TRBD1. From germline, CDR1 is MNHNY and CDR2 SVGAGI (reference sequence). This CDR3 contains 14 residues. V gave up 7 bases and J gave up 7 bases; unmatched junction bases: 11. The CDR3 DNA reads as TGTGCCAGCACCATGGGACAGGGACAATATGAGCAGTACTTC. It encodes CASTMGQGQYEQYF.

The chain links TRBV9 to TRBJ1-2; D is perhaps TRBD1 (5 bases). The CDR3 extends over 15 amino acids. Trimming cost V 3 bases and J 8 bases, with 20 bases left between them. Germline V lookup: CDR1 SGDLS, CDR2 YYNGEE. The CDR3 is CASSALNGQGWGYTF. Here the CDR3 DNA reads TGTGCCAGCAGCGCCCTTAACGGGCAGGGCTGGGGCTACACCTTC. Full variable domain (outside the CDR3, taken from reference TRBV9 and TRBJ1-2): DSGVTQTPKHLITATGQRVTLRCSPRSGDLSVYWYQQSLDQGLQFLIQYYNGEERAKGNILERFSAQQFPDLHSELNLSSLELGDSALYFCASSALNGQGWGYTFGSGTRLTVV.

This rearrangement joins TRBV14 to TRBJ1-1; D is uncertain. The CDR3 runs to 13 residues. Germline V gene data show CDR1 as SGHDN and CDR2 as FVKESK. The ends were cut back, 5 bases at V and 5 bases at J, with 12 bases in the middle. The DNA for the CDR3 is TGTGCCAGCAGCGCCGCCAGGATAACTGAAGCTTTCTTT. Protein: CASSAARITEAFF.

V is TRBV19 and J is TRBJ2-3, with 9 bases matching TRBD1. Looked up from germline, CDR1 is LNHDA and CDR2 is SQIVND (reference sequence). The ends lost 6 bases at V and 3 bases at J; junction bases unmatched: 1. The CDR3 has 13 residues. The CDR3, as DNA: TGTGCCAGTAGGGACAGGGGTACAGATACGCAGTATTTT. It translates to CASRDRGTDTQYF.

V and J are TRBV7-6 and TRBJ2-7, with 7 bases identical to TRBD2. The germline V gene encodes CDR1 SGHVS and CDR2 FNYEAQ. The V segment lost 1 base and the J segment 5 bases; nucleotides outside the gene matches: 5. The length of the CDR3 is 14 residues. The CDR3 is CASSLGGGSNEQYF. CDR3 DNA: TGTGCCAGCAGCTTAGGGGGCGGGAGCAACGAGCAGTACTTC.

V usage is TRBV7-9 and J usage is TRBJ1-2; tentatively, D is TRBD1 (6 bases). The CDR3 contains 14 residues. CDR1 SEHNR and CDR2 FQNEAQ come from the germline V gene (reference sequence). Trimming pared 3 bases from V and 7 bases from J, leaving 15 bases between. The CDR3 nucleotides are TGTGCCAGCAGCTTCGGGGACACTGGGAGTGGCTACACCTTC. This translates into CASSFGDTGSGYTF.

The chain uses TRBV29-1 and TRBJ2-1; 8 bases are a match to TRBD2. The V and J ends lost 3 bases and 10 bases, in that order; junction bases with no gene match: 11. The CDR3 sequence is 14 residues long. Germline CDR1 reads SQVTM; CDR2 reads ANQGSEA. CDR3 sequence (DNA): TGCAGCGTTGAGGAGCGGGAGTGGTCGGACGAGCAGTTCTTC. This gives the protein CSVEEREWSDEQFF.

The rearrangement joins TRBV28 to TRBJ2-7; TRBD1 agrees at 7 bases. Trimming removed 5 bases from V and 6 bases from J; junction bases left unmatched: 1. The CDR3 runs to 11 residues. Germline lookup yields CDR1 MDHEN and CDR2 SYDVKM. This CDR3 is CASSDRAEQYF. CDR3 nucleotides: TGTGCCAGCAGTGACAGGGCCGAGCAGTACTTC.

This chain joins TRBV28 and TRBJ1-2; 7 nucleotides line up with TRBD1. The CDR3 contains 17 residues. Germline V gives CDR1 MDHEN, CDR2 SYDVKM. V trimming: 3 bases; J trimming: 4 bases; junction bases outside the gene matches: 14. The CDR3 DNA sequence: TGTGCCAGCAGTTTTGTCGAGACCGGGACAGCCTTCTATGGCTACACCTTC. Protein product: CASSFVETGTAFYGYTF.